Below, 28 T cell receptor beta chains from the same sample are listed, as sequenced in a study of identical twins. TCRdb reanalysed the 5' RACE reads using MiXCR and keeps one entry per CDR3 protein. The sample lists about 530,000 distinct CDR3 sequences, 13% to 15% occurring once. The data were also submitted as part of a second study, on yellow fever vaccine responses in identical twins.

Sequencing input: CD4+ T cells sorted from blood. Receptor source: a woman aged 18-35 years in good health.

The V gene is TRBV20-1, the J gene TRBJ1-1; tentative D call: TRBD1 (5 bases). Germline CDR1 and CDR2: DFQATT and SNEGSKA (reference sequence). The CDR3 extends over 12 amino acids. Trimming stripped 5 bases from V and 4 bases from J, with 11 bases between. The CDR3 DNA follows: TGCAGTGCTGCTAGGGGCGGCACTGAAGCTTTCTTT. The encoded protein is CSAARGGTEAFF.

This clonotype was counted a few times. V and J are TRBV2 and TRBJ2-7; no clear D. The CDR3 is 11 residues long. V lost 4 bases, J lost 6 bases, and 7 bases lay in between. CDR1 is SNHLY and CDR2 is FYNNEI in the germline V gene. The CDR3 reads CASSGSSEQYF. CDR3 sequence (DNA): TGTGCCAGCAGTGGATCTAGCGAGCAGTACTTC. The full variable domain, rest sourced from reference TRBV2 and TRBJ2-7, is EPEVTQTPSHQVTQMGQEVILRCVPISNHLYFYWYRQILGQKVEFLVSFYNNEISEKSEIFDDQFSVERPDGSNFTLKIRSTKLEDSAMYFCASSGSSEQYFGPGTRLTVT.

The chain is built from TRBV3-1 and TRBJ1-6, with 7 bases fitting TRBD1. The germline gives CDR1 LGHDT, CDR2 YNNKEL (reference sequence). V shed 8 bases and J 8 bases; nucleotides not matched to a gene: 12. This CDR3 region has 15 residues. Here the CDR3 DNA reads TGTGCCAGCTCCCCTTCCAGGGGGAATTATTCACCCCTCCACTTT. The encoded protein is CASSPSRGNYSPLHF.

This clonotype was picked up many times. The chain uses TRBV7-2 and TRBJ2-1, with a possible D match to TRBD2 (5 bases). The V gene lost 5 bases and the J gene lost 4 bases, with 21 bases spanning the gap. This CDR3 is 17 amino acids long. Germline V gene lookup returns CDR1 SGHTA and CDR2 FQGNSA. This chain's CDR3 is CASSLQTGTGGYNEQFF. CDR3 in DNA: TGTGCCAGCAGCCTTCAGACGGGCACCGGAGGATACAATGAGCAGTTCTTC.

The chain is built from TRBV10-3 and TRBJ1-1; 8 bases fit TRBD1. From germline, CDR1 is ENHRY and CDR2 SYGVKD. The CDR3 is 14 residues long. Losses at the gene ends were 4 bases for V and 1 base for J; bases not matched to a gene: 2. The CDR3 loop is CAISVDRGNTEAFF. CDR3 bases: TGTGCCATCAGTGTAGACAGGGGGAACACTGAAGCTTTCTTT.

This clonotype turned up a few times. The CDR3 protein is CASSWGASLSYEQYF. The CDR3 bases are TGTGCCAGCAGCTGGGGGGCCTCCTTAAGCTACGAGCAGTACTTC. The J gene is TRBJ2-7, the V gene TRBV5-6; D assignment may be TRBD1 or TRBD2 (6 bases each). Trimming took 3 bases from V and 3 from J, leaving 16 bases between them. From germline, CDR1 is SGHDT and CDR2 YYEEEE. CDR3 size: 15 residues.

This clonotype turned up a few times. The rearrangement links TRBV6-2 or TRBV6-3 to TRBJ2-3; 14 bases map to TRBD2. This CDR3 is built from 22 residues. V gave up 2 bases and J gave up 4 bases; unmatched junction bases: 20. The germline V gene has CDR1 MNHEY and CDR2 SVGEGT. CDR3: CASSYDPLAGRTSGRRADTQYF. In nucleotides, the CDR3 is TGTGCCAGCAGTTACGACCCCCTCGCCGGTAGGACTAGCGGGAGGAGGGCAGATACGCAGTATTTT.

V and J are TRBV11-3 and TRBJ2-1; 8 bases fit TRBD2. Germline loops: CDR1 SGHNT, CDR2 YENEEA. There are 13 residues in the CDR3. J gave up 9 bases and V 5 bases, and 6 bases lay outside the gene matches. CDR3 coding DNA: TGTGCCAGCAGCCCAGCGGGAGAGGGTGAGCAGTTCTTC. Protein: CASSPAGEGEQFF.

This clonotype was recorded at least ten times. The rearrangement joins TRBV12-3 or TRBV12-4 to TRBJ1-1; D is uncertain. V shed 5 bases and J shed 0 bases, with 7 bases lying between them. The CDR3 consists of 13 residues. CDR3 coding DNA: TGTGCCAGCAGTCGTACCATGAACACTGAAGCTTTCTTT. Translated: CASSRTMNTEAFF.

This clonotype was detected only a few times. V and J are TRBV12-3 or TRBV12-4 and TRBJ2-7, with 12 bases that match TRBD2. CDR3 length: 17 residues. V was pared by 1 base and J by 2 bases, with 6 bases of the junction left unmatched. DNA of the CDR3: TGTGCCAGCAGTTTAGTGGGACTAGCGGGTGGAACCTACGAGCAGTACTTC. It is translated as CASSLVGLAGGTYEQYF.

The gene calls are TRBV12-5 and TRBJ2-6; no clear D. The CDR3 length is 15 residues. Germline-derived CDR1 and CDR2 are LGHNT and FRNRAP. V was trimmed by 6 bases and J by 4 bases, leaving 13 bases between them. This CDR3 reads CASGGVGSGANVLTF. CDR3 DNA sequence: TGTGCTAGTGGGGGTGTGGGATCCGGGGCCAACGTCCTGACTTTC.

The chain couples TRBV20-1 to TRBJ2-3, with TRBD2 matching 9 bases. V trimming: 0 bases; J trimming: 6 bases; junction bases outside the gene matches: 10. CDR3 length: 16 amino acids. From germline, CDR1 is DFQATT and CDR2 SNEGSKA (reference sequence). The CDR3 DNA is TGCAGTGCTAGAGACGCGGGAGGGGCCAGGGGCGATACGCAGTATTTT. The encoded protein is CSARDAGGARGDTQYF.

This chain joins TRBV7-9 and TRBJ1-5; D perhaps matches TRBD1 (5 bases). Germline V CDR1 and CDR2: SEHNR, FQNEAQ (reference sequence). The CDR3 is made up of 15 amino acids. Trimming took 6 bases from V and 2 from J, leaving 14 bases between them. This CDR3 is CASSSEGSRNQPQHF. In nucleotides, the CDR3 is TGTGCCAGCAGTTCCGAGGGGTCACGCAATCAGCCCCAGCATTTT.

The genes are TRBV5-1 and TRBJ2-3; 8 bases agree with TRBD2. Trimming removed 3 bases from V and 3 bases from J; junction bases left unmatched: 9. Per the germline V gene, CDR1 is SGHRS and CDR2 is YFSETQ. The CDR3 length is 16 residues. CDR3 in amino acids: CASSYNLGLETDTQYF. DNA for the CDR3: TGCGCCAGCAGCTATAACCTGGGACTAGAGACAGATACGCAGTATTTT.

This clonotype was observed a few times. The chain uses TRBV15 and TRBJ1-2, with a weak D call TRBD1 (5 bases). The CDR3 sequence is 13 residues long. Germline V gene lookup returns CDR1 LNHNV and CDR2 YYDKDF (reference sequence). V lost 0 bases and J 8 bases, leaving 10 bases between the germline ends. DNA of the CDR3: TGTGCCACCAGCAGAGAATCAGGGTACGGCTACACCTTC. It encodes CATSRESGYGYTF.

This clonotype was observed many times. V is TRBV27 and J is TRBJ1-5; 7 bases match TRBD1. Germline V CDR1 and CDR2: MNHEY, SMNVEV (reference sequence). V lost 5 bases to trimming and J lost 3 bases; unmatched junction nucleotides: 7. The CDR3 extends over 15 amino acids. The CDR3 spells CASSPDRAFNQPQHF. CDR3 in DNA: TGTGCCAGCAGTCCCGACAGGGCCTTCAATCAGCCCCAGCATTTT.

This clonotype was seen only a few times. The CDR3, as DNA: TGTGCCAGCAGTTACGCGGGACAGGGTGGCAATCAGCCCCAGCATTTT. Translation: CASSYAGQGGNQPQHF. V is TRBV6-2 or TRBV6-3 and J is TRBJ1-5; 9 bases match TRBD1. The CDR3 consists of 16 residues. CDR1 and CDR2 from the germline V gene are MNHEY and SVGEGT. V lost 2 bases, J lost 2 bases, and 4 bases stayed unmatched.

The CDR3, as DNA: TGCGCCAGCAGCCAAGGTGGACTGAGAGAATTGAACACCGGGGAGCTGTTTTTT. Its translation is CASSQGGLRELNTGELFF. The chain employs TRBV4-1 and TRBJ2-2, with D perhaps TRBD2 (5 bases). From germline, CDR1 is MGHRA and CDR2 YSYEKL. The CDR3 sequence is 18 residues long. The V end was cut by 1 base, the J end by 1 base, with 16 bases between.

This clonotype was detected a few times. This sequence joins TRBV5-1 and TRBJ2-1; D not certain. Germline CDR1 and CDR2: SGHRS and YFSETQ. V lost 0 bases and J 7 bases, leaving 5 bases between the germline ends. The CDR3 sequence is 12 residues long. The DNA of the CDR3 is TGCGCCAGCAGCTTGGGGCAAAATGAGCAGTTCTTC. It specifies CASSLGQNEQFF.

The V and J genes are TRBV7-9 and TRBJ2-1; 11 bases fit TRBD2. CDR3 length equals 16 residues. CDR1 SEHNR and CDR2 FQNEAQ come from the germline V gene (reference sequence). V shed 5 bases and J 7 bases; nucleotides not matched to a gene: 10. CDR3 nucleotide sequence: TGTGCCAGCAGCGGCAGGGGACTAGCGGTGGGTAATGAGCAGTTCTTC. This gives the protein CASSGRGLAVGNEQFF.

There are many counts of this clonotype. This chain links TRBV24-1 with TRBJ2-1; tentative D call: TRBD2 (5 bases). The CDR3 has 12 amino acids. Trimming took 9 bases from V and 9 from J, leaving 14 bases between them. Germline CDR1 is KGHDR and CDR2 is SFDVKD. This CDR3 reads CATDPGIGEQFF. Written as DNA, the CDR3 is TGTGCCACCGATCCGGGGATCGGTGAGCAGTTCTTC.

This clonotype has only a few counts. The V call is TRBV10-3, the J call TRBJ2-1; 10 nucleotides agree with TRBD1. CDR3 length equals 15 residues. The V gene's germline CDR1 is ENHRY and CDR2 SYGVKD. Trimming cost V 6 bases and J 8 bases; bases outside gene matches: 10. CDR3 sequence: CAISQMGQGNYEQFF. The CDR3 bases are TGTGCCATCAGCCAAATGGGACAGGGGAATTATGAGCAGTTCTTC.

This clonotype was counted only a few times. The chain carries TRBV12-3 or TRBV12-4 and TRBJ1-1; D call uncertain. V was cut by 5 bases and J by 5 bases, with 12 bases left in between. This CDR3 contains 13 residues. This CDR3 reads CASSPPRRTEAFF. The CDR3 bases are TGTGCCAGCAGTCCCCCCCGCAGGACTGAAGCTTTCTTT.

The rearrangement uses TRBV7-6 and TRBJ2-7; D is possibly TRBD1 or TRBD2 (6 bases each). Germline CDR1 is SGHVS and CDR2 is FNYEAQ. V dropped 5 bases and J dropped 2 bases, with 13 bases sitting between them. This CDR3 contains 14 residues. DNA of the CDR3: TGTGCCAGCAGCCCACGGGGGCAGACCTACGAGCAGTACTTC. It specifies CASSPRGQTYEQYF.

This clonotype was counted between two and nine times. The V gene is TRBV12-3 or TRBV12-4, the J gene TRBJ2-1, with 9 bases that match TRBD2. The CDR3 covers 16 residues. After removal of 4 bases from V and 2 bases from J, the junction contained 6 bases not matched to a gene. CDR3 loop: CASSSGGRAAYNEQFF. DNA for the CDR3: TGTGCCAGCAGTTCCGGCGGGAGGGCCGCCTACAATGAGCAGTTCTTC.

V and J are TRBV24-1 and TRBJ2-5, with 14 nucleotides matching TRBD2. The CDR3 sequence is 17 residues long. Germline V CDR1 and CDR2: KGHDR, SFDVKD. The J segment lost 4 bases and the V segment lost 5 bases, leaving 8 bases of the junction unmatched. The CDR3 loop reads CATSALGLAGALETQYF. The DNA for the CDR3 is TGTGCCACCAGTGCTCTGGGACTAGCGGGAGCTTTAGAGACCCAGTACTTC.

There are a few counts of this clonotype. The chain has TRBV20-1 and TRBJ2-3; D call uncertain. This CDR3 is 11 amino acids long. V lost 3 bases, J lost 5 bases, and 6 bases lay in between. The V gene's germline CDR1 is DFQATT and CDR2 SNEGSKA (reference sequence). This CDR3 is CSASFRDTQYF. The DNA for the CDR3 is TGCAGTGCTAGTTTTAGAGATACGCAGTATTTT.

This clonotype was detected a few times. The chain joins TRBV28 to TRBJ2-3, with a weak D call TRBD2 (5 bases). The V gene's germline CDR1 is MDHEN and CDR2 SYDVKM. This CDR3 comprises 15 residues. Trimming left V 5 bases short and J 5 bases short, with 17 bases between. This chain's CDR3 is CASSNPSRVGDTQYF. CDR3 DNA: TGTGCCAGCAGTAACCCTAGCCGGGTGGGAGATACGCAGTATTTT.